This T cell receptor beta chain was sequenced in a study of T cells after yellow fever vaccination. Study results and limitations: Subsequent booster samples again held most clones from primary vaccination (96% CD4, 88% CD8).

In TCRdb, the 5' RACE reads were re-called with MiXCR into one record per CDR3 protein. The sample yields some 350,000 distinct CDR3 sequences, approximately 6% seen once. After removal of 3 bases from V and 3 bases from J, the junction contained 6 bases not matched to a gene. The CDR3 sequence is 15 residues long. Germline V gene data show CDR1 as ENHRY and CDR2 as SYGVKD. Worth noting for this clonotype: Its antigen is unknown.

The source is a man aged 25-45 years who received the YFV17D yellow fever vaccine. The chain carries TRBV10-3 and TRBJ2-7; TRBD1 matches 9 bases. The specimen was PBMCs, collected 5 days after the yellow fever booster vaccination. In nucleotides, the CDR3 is TGTGCCATCAGTGACCCGGGACAGGGAAACTACGAGCAGTACTTC. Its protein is CAISDPGQGNYEQYF.